These 25 T cell receptor beta chains were sequenced from one sample in a study of PD-L1 blockade in urothelial cancer. Time point indicated: peripheral blood 6 weeks after treatment start. TCRdb keeps only in-frame clones here, not all; method: immunoSEQ multiplex PCR. This table holds 75,000 to 95,000 clones, approximately 90% found once. The source material was PBMCs, sampled around atezolizumab (anti-PD-L1) treatment. The receptors derive from a woman aged 80 or older with urothelial cancer.

The rearrangement joins TRBV30 to TRBJ1-1; unclear D gene. This CDR3 has 15 residues. Between the trimmed V and J ends, which lost 2 bases and 0 bases, there was a span of 13 bases. The germline V gene has CDR1 GTSNPN and CDR2 SVGIG (reference sequence). CDR3 loop: CAWSPIAGVNTEAFF. CDR3 DNA: TGTGCCTGGAGTCCTATTGCCGGGGTGAACACTGAAGCTTTCTTT.

Only one count was recorded for this clone. This chain connects TRBV6-1 to TRBJ2-5, with 7 nucleotides matching TRBD1. The ends lost 6 bases at V and 2 bases at J; junction bases unmatched: 3. Germline lookup yields CDR1 MNHNS and CDR2 SASEGT. CDR3 length: 13 residues. The CDR3 DNA is TGTGCCAGCAGCCTGGGACAGCAAGAGACCCAGTACTTC. Translating gives CASSLGQQETQYF.

This rearrangement joins TRBV19 to TRBJ1-2; 7 bases fit TRBD1. CDR1 is LNHDA, CDR2 SQIVND, per germline (reference sequence). The V and J ends lost 6 bases and 9 bases, in that order; junction bases with no gene match: 13. The CDR3 has 14 amino acids. This chain's CDR3 is CASRTGSGSSRYTF. CDR3 in DNA: TGTGCCAGTAGGACAGGGTCTGGATCGTCGCGCTACACCTTC.

The V call is TRBV28, the J call TRBJ1-1, with D hard to call. The CDR3 has 13 residues. In germline, CDR1 is MDHEN, CDR2 SYDVKM. Trimming left V 2 bases short and J 4 bases short, with 8 bases between. The CDR3 DNA reads TGTGCCAGCAGTTTAGGAGTTTTCACTGAAGCTTTCTTT. This codes for CASSLGVFTEAFF.

The chain carries TRBV2 and TRBJ2-7; D is possibly TRBD1 (6 bases). Germline V gene sequence: CDR1 SNHLY, CDR2 FYNNEI. The CDR3 runs 15 residues. The V end lost 3 bases, the J end lost 1 base, and 13 bases lay between the germline ends. Written as DNA, the CDR3 is TGTGCCAGCAGTGAGGGTCCCAGGGGTTCCTACGAGCAGTACTTC. Its translation: CASSEGPRGSYEQYF.

The genes are TRBV5-4 and TRBJ2-3; perhaps TRBD2 as D (6 bases). V was cut by 0 bases and J by 6 bases, with 14 bases left in between. The CDR3 contains 15 residues. In germline, CDR1 is SGHNT, CDR2 YYREEE (reference sequence). CDR3: CASSLGAGMMDTQYF. The CDR3 DNA sequence: TGTGCCAGCAGCTTGGGGGCGGGGATGATGGATACGCAGTATTTT.

The chain has TRBV9 and TRBJ1-4; the D gene is possibly TRBD1 (5 bases). CDR3 size: 15 residues. Germline values: CDR1 SGDLS, CDR2 YYNGEE. Trimming removed 4 bases at V and 3 bases at J, with 13 bases between. This CDR3 reads CASSLTGVPNEKLFF. CDR3 coding DNA: TGTGCCAGCAGCTTAACAGGAGTTCCTAATGAAAAACTGTTTTTT.

This clone appeared a single time. The chain uses TRBV2 and TRBJ2-5; D possibly corresponds to TRBD2 (7 bases). V was trimmed by 8 bases and J by 3 bases, leaving 19 bases between them. This CDR3 has 15 amino acids. Germline CDR1 and CDR2: SNHLY and FYNNEI. CDR3 region: CASEGGDGREETQYF. CDR3 DNA: TGTGCCAGCGAGGGGGGGGACGGCAGGGAAGAGACCCAGTACTTC.

The rearrangement uses TRBV10-3 and TRBJ1-1, with D tentatively TRBD1 (6 bases). Germline loops: CDR1 ENHRY, CDR2 SYGVKD. Trimming cost V 4 bases and J 0 bases, with 15 bases left between them. The CDR3 consists of 16 residues. The CDR3 protein is CAISGKDSVLNTEAFF. As DNA, the CDR3 is TGTGCCATCAGTGGAAAGGACAGCGTCCTGAACACTGAAGCTTTCTTT.

The genes are TRBV27 and TRBJ2-1; 14 positions match TRBD2. The trim removed 7 bases at V and 7 bases at J, leaving 6 bases unmatched. The germline V gene has CDR1 MNHEY and CDR2 SMNVEV (reference sequence). The CDR3 totals 15 residues. The CDR3 bases are TGTGCCAGCACAACCGGACTAGCGGGAGGAAATGAGCAGTTCTTC. Encoded protein: CASTTGLAGGNEQFF.

This chain links TRBV7-8 with TRBJ2-1; 9 nucleotides align to TRBD1. Trimming removed 5 bases from V and 9 bases from J; junction bases left unmatched: 11. The CDR3 has 15 amino acids. Germline values: CDR1 SGHVS, CDR2 FQNEAQ. The CDR3 spells CASSPRPGQGFEQFF. CDR3 DNA: TGTGCCAGCAGCCCTCGACCGGGACAGGGCTTTGAGCAGTTCTTC.

This rearrangement joins TRBV30 to TRBJ2-1; no clear D gene. V lost 5 bases to trimming and J lost 12 bases, with 23 bases between them. The CDR3 is made up of 14 amino acids. Germline CDR1 GTSNPN, CDR2 SVGIG (reference sequence). The CDR3 here is CAWATTNMQNPQFF. CDR3 DNA: TGTGCCTGGGCCACCACTAACATGCAGAACCCGCAGTTCTTC.

The chain recombines TRBV19 with TRBJ2-2; tentatively, D is TRBD1 (6 bases). Trimming cost V 5 bases and J 6 bases, with 16 bases left between them. CDR1 and CDR2 (germline): LNHDA, SQIVND (reference sequence). The CDR3 sequence is 15 residues long. CDR3 sequence reads: CASSRPGVAAGELFF. For the CDR3, the DNA is TGTGCCAGTAGTCGCCCAGGGGTGGCCGCCGGGGAGCTGTTTTTT.

This chain uses TRBV30 with TRBJ1-4; D is uncertain. The CDR3 covers 15 residues. The V gene's germline CDR1 is GTSNPN and CDR2 SVGIG (reference sequence). Trimming left V 0 bases short and J 5 bases short, with 13 bases between. CDR3 nucleotides: TGTGCCTGGAGTGTACTCTCCAGGTCAAATGAAAAACTGTTTTTT. As protein: CAWSVLSRSNEKLFF. Complete variable domain (other parts from reference TRBV30 and TRBJ1-4): SQTIHQWPATLVQPVGSPLSLECTVEGTSNPNLYWYRQAAGRGLQLLFYSVGIGQISSEVPQNLSASRPQDRQFILSSKKLLLSDSGFYLCAWSVLSRSNEKLFFGSGTQLSVL.

The chain joins TRBV5-4 to TRBJ2-2; TRBD2 aligns across 12 bases. This CDR3 region has 18 residues. Germline assignment: CDR1 SGHNT and CDR2 YYREEE (reference sequence). V was clipped by 4 bases and J by 4 bases; unmatched bases: 11. The CDR3 bases are TGTGCCAGCAGCCCGGCGGCTAGCGGGAGGGCCGGCACCGGGGAGCTGTTTTTT. Its protein is CASSPAASGRAGTGELFF.

V gene TRBV6-1 combines with J gene TRBJ1-5; D call uncertain. There are 14 residues in the CDR3. The germline V gene encodes CDR1 MNHNS and CDR2 SASEGT. The V end was cut by 2 bases, the J end by 7 bases, with 12 bases between. CDR3 protein: CASSEYSVRQPQHF. The CDR3 region has the DNA TGTGCCAGCAGTGAATATTCGGTGCGGCAGCCCCAGCATTTT.

V gene TRBV18 combines with J gene TRBJ2-7, with 9 bases fitting TRBD2. V was pared by 0 bases and J by 2 bases, with 5 bases of the junction left unmatched. The CDR3 is made up of 16 amino acids. CDR1 and CDR2 from the germline V gene are KGHSH and LQKENI. In nucleotides, the CDR3 is TGTGCCAGCTCACCACCGGGCGGGAGGGTAACCTACGAGCAGTACTTC. It encodes CASSPPGGRVTYEQYF.

Written as DNA, the CDR3 is TGTGCCAGTCCCGGGACAGGGACGAACACTGAAGCTTTCTTT. Translated, it gives CASPGTGTNTEAFF. This sequence joins TRBV28 and TRBJ1-1; 9 bases fit TRBD1. CDR3 length: 14 amino acids. Trimming removed 9 bases from V and 1 base from J; junction bases left unmatched: 6. Germline assignment: CDR1 MDHEN and CDR2 SYDVKM.

The chain joins TRBV19 to TRBJ2-7, with a possible D match to TRBD2 (6 bases). The V gene's germline CDR1 is LNHDA and CDR2 SQIVND (reference sequence). V lost 3 bases and J lost 0, with 12 bases in between. This CDR3 comprises 15 residues. The DNA of the CDR3 is TGTGCCAGTAGTATTAGTAGCGGTTCCTCCTACGAGCAGTACTTC. It encodes CASSISSGSSYEQYF.

The chain combines TRBV6-5 with TRBJ1-5; TRBD1 might be the D (6 bases). Trimming shortened V by 5 bases and J by 7 bases, and 12 bases separated the two germline ends. Germline V gene sequence: CDR1 MNHEY, CDR2 SVGAGI. The CDR3 is made up of 13 amino acids. CDR3: CASSTQQGQPQHF. CDR3 in DNA: TGTGCCAGCAGTACCCAACAGGGCCAGCCCCAGCATTTT.

The rearrangement joins TRBV10-3 to TRBJ1-5, with TRBD1 matching over 11 bases. V shed 0 bases and J 2 bases; nucleotides not matched to a gene: 12. This CDR3 is 20 amino acids long. Germline values: CDR1 ENHRY, CDR2 SYGVKD. The CDR3 sequence is CAISESRGTGGILGNQPQHF. DNA of the CDR3: TGTGCCATCAGTGAGTCGCGGGGGACAGGGGGAATATTAGGCAATCAGCCCCAGCATTTT.

This chain uses TRBV18 with TRBJ2-5; TRBD2 matches at 7 bases. The CDR3 extends over 14 amino acids. With 6 bases clipped from V and 4 bases from J, the junction kept 8 bases outside the gene matches. CDR1 and CDR2 (germline): KGHSH, LQKENI. CDR3 in amino acids: CASSKRGSGETQYF. CDR3 DNA: TGTGCCAGCTCCAAGCGGGGCTCGGGAGAGACCCAGTACTTC.

The rearrangement joins TRBV7-9 to TRBJ2-3; perhaps TRBD2 as D (7 bases). The CDR3 loop spans 16 amino acids. Trimming shortened V by 3 bases and J by 4 bases, and 17 bases separated the two germline ends. The germline V gene encodes CDR1 SEHNR and CDR2 FQNEAQ (reference sequence). The CDR3 sequence is CASSFGPGGLSDTQYF. CDR3 nucleotides: TGTGCCAGCAGCTTCGGACCCGGGGGGCTGTCAGATACGCAGTATTTT.

Only one count was recorded for this clone. This chain joins TRBV30 and TRBJ2-7; 7 bases are shared with TRBD2. The ends lost 0 bases at V and 0 bases at J; junction bases unmatched: 11. The CDR3 length is 17 residues. Germline V gene sequence: CDR1 GTSNPN, CDR2 SVGIG (reference sequence). As DNA, the CDR3 is TGTGCCTGGAGTGTATTAATGACTAGCCGGAGCTCCTACGAGCAGTACTTC. This sequence encodes CAWSVLMTSRSSYEQYF.

This clone was observed a handful of times. This chain joins TRBV2 and TRBJ1-4, with D unresolved. The ends were cut back, 4 bases at V and 1 base at J, with 10 bases in the middle. CDR3 length equals 15 residues. Germline values: CDR1 SNHLY, CDR2 FYNNEI. For the CDR3, the DNA is TGTGCCAGCAGTGGAAACAGCCAAACTAATGAAAAACTGTTTTTT. Translation gives CASSGNSQTNEKLFF.